Listed below are T cell receptor beta chains from one sample, sequenced in a study of human T cells and chemical hapten exposure. Using its own MiXCR run on the RACE reads, TCRdb lists one record per CDR3 protein. The repertoire consists of 85,000 to 120,000 distinct CDR3 sequences, with 10% to 15% occurring once and the leading ten covering roughly 1.6%. The sample in question was whole blood, obtained in connection with sensitization to the hapten diphenylcyclopropenone (DPC). The source is a woman aged 45-65 years with alopecia areata. Some clones in this sample may be carry-over from other donors' samples. Each CDR3 is given with its conserved first and last residue. Each record gives: CDR3 protein, CDR3 DNA, V gene, D gene, J gene, clone size. A D gene is named only where the DNA matches it firmly. A clone size is listed for some rows: how often the clone was seen (once, few, many), or a class if it is expanded.

cdr3_aa: CASSGEQGYEQYF
cdr3_nt: TGTGCCAGCAGTGGAGAACAGGGGTACGAGCAGTACTTC
v_call: TRBV2
d_call: TRBD1
j_call: TRBJ2-7
clone_size: NA

cdr3_aa: CASSPGTGSPYEQYF
cdr3_nt: TGTGCCAGCTCACCTGGGACAGGGAGCCCCTACGAGCAGTACTTC
v_call: TRBV18
d_call: TRBD1
j_call: TRBJ2-7
clone_size: few

cdr3_aa: CASSPLRTQYF
cdr3_nt: TGTGCCAGCAGCCCCCTCCGGACCCAGTACTTC
v_call: TRBV6-2/TRBV6-3
d_call: NA
j_call: TRBJ2-5
clone_size: NA

cdr3_aa: CASSPDRTGQTQYF
cdr3_nt: TGTGCCAGCAGTCCGGACAGAACGGGGCAGACCCAGTACTTC
v_call: TRBV7-2
d_call: NA
j_call: TRBJ2-5
clone_size: NA

cdr3_aa: CASSLGHLNTEAFF
cdr3_nt: TGTGCCAGCAGCTTGGGACACTTGAACACTGAAGCTTTCTTT
v_call: TRBV5-5
d_call: NA
j_call: TRBJ1-1
clone_size: NA

cdr3_aa: CASSLSAVITEAFF
cdr3_nt: TGTGCCAGCAGTCTCTCCGCAGTAATCACTGAAGCTTTCTTT
v_call: TRBV12-3/TRBV12-4
d_call: NA
j_call: TRBJ1-1
clone_size: few

cdr3_aa: CASSSQSGTEAFF
cdr3_nt: TGTGCCAGCAGCTCTCAATCCGGGACTGAAGCTTTCTTT
v_call: TRBV11-2
d_call: NA
j_call: TRBJ1-1
clone_size: many

cdr3_aa: CASRKTGVHGYTF
cdr3_nt: TGTGCCAGTAGGAAGACAGGGGTACATGGCTACACCTTC
v_call: TRBV19
d_call: TRBD1
j_call: TRBJ1-2
clone_size: NA

cdr3_aa: CAGSPGADLRNTIYF
cdr3_nt: TGTGCCGGCTCACCAGGGGCCGACCTGAGAAACACCATATATTTT
v_call: TRBV18
d_call: NA
j_call: TRBJ1-3
clone_size: NA

cdr3_aa: CASSLADGETQYF
cdr3_nt: TGTGCCAGCAGCTTAGCAGACGGTGAGACCCAGTACTTC
v_call: TRBV11-2
d_call: NA
j_call: TRBJ2-5
clone_size: few

cdr3_aa: CATSRDRGQGREQYF
cdr3_nt: TGTGCCACCAGCAGAGACCGTGGACAGGGGCGAGAGCAGTACTTC
v_call: TRBV15
d_call: TRBD1
j_call: TRBJ2-7
clone_size: NA

cdr3_aa: CASSRADRGDTEAFF
cdr3_nt: TGTGCCAGCAGTCGTGCTGACAGGGGTGACACTGAAGCTTTCTTT
v_call: TRBV14
d_call: TRBD1
j_call: TRBJ1-1
clone_size: few

cdr3_aa: CASSDRPAGGILNSPLHF
cdr3_nt: TGTGCCAGCAGCGATCGTCCGGCGGGGGGAATTCTTAATTCACCCCTCCACTTT
v_call: TRBV6-6
d_call: NA
j_call: TRBJ1-6
clone_size: few

cdr3_aa: CASQSTNEKLFF
cdr3_nt: TGTGCCAGCCAGTCAACTAATGAAAAACTGTTTTTT
v_call: TRBV28
d_call: NA
j_call: TRBJ1-4
clone_size: NA

cdr3_aa: CSARDTGLASEQYF
cdr3_nt: TGCAGTGCTAGAGATACGGGACTAGCAAGTGAGCAGTACTTC
v_call: TRBV20-1
d_call: TRBD2
j_call: TRBJ2-7
clone_size: NA

cdr3_aa: CSASDSRVPGELFF
cdr3_nt: TGCAGTGCTAGTGATAGTAGGGTACCCGGGGAGCTGTTTTTT
v_call: TRBV20-1
d_call: NA
j_call: TRBJ2-2
clone_size: once

cdr3_aa: CSAAMGNTIYF
cdr3_nt: TGCAGTGCTGCTATGGGAAACACCATATATTTT
v_call: TRBV20-1
d_call: NA
j_call: TRBJ1-3
clone_size: NA

cdr3_aa: CASSSNRGNAFF
cdr3_nt: TGTGCCAGCAGTTCTAACAGGGGGAATGCTTTCTTT
v_call: TRBV28
d_call: TRBD1
j_call: TRBJ1-1
clone_size: few

cdr3_aa: CASSPWGAGTEAFF
cdr3_nt: TGTGCCAGCAGCCCGTGGGGAGCGGGGACTGAAGCTTTCTTT
v_call: TRBV11-2
d_call: NA
j_call: TRBJ1-1
clone_size: many

cdr3_aa: CASSIGRISGDEQFF
cdr3_nt: TGTGCCAGTAGTATAGGGCGAATATCGGGGGATGAGCAGTTCTTC
v_call: TRBV19
d_call: NA
j_call: TRBJ2-1
clone_size: NA

cdr3_aa: CASSSRPRVEQYF
cdr3_nt: TGTGCCAGCAGTTCGAGGCCCCGGGTCGAGCAGTACTTC
v_call: TRBV28
d_call: NA
j_call: TRBJ2-7
clone_size: many

cdr3_aa: CASSQGGKVYEQFF
cdr3_nt: TGTGCCAGCAGCCAAGGCGGGAAGGTATATGAGCAGTTCTTC
v_call: TRBV3-1
d_call: NA
j_call: TRBJ2-1
clone_size: few

cdr3_aa: CASSYLTRSGNEQFF
cdr3_nt: TGTGCCAGCAGTTACTTGACCCGGTCCGGCAATGAGCAGTTCTTC
v_call: TRBV6-5
d_call: NA
j_call: TRBJ2-1
clone_size: few

cdr3_aa: CASSLAGPLNTEAFF
cdr3_nt: TGCGCCAGCAGCTTGGCGGGACCCTTGAACACTGAAGCTTTCTTT
v_call: TRBV5-1
d_call: NA
j_call: TRBJ1-1
clone_size: NA